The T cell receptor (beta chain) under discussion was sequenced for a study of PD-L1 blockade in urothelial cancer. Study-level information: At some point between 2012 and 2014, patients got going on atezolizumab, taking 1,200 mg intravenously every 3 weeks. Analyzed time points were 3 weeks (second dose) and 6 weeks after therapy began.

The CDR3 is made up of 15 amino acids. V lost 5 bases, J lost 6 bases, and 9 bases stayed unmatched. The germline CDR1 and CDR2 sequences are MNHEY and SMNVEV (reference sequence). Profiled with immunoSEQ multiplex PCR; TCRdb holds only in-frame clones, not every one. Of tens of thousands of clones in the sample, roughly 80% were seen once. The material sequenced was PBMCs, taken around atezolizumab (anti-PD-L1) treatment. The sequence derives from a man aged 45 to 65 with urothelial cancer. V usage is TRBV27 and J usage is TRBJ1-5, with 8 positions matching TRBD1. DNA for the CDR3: TGTGCCAGCAGTCTTTCTTGGACAGGGACTCAGCCCCAGCATTTT. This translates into CASSLSWTGTQPQHF.